This T cell receptor (beta chain) originates from a study of blood T cell repertoires in COVID-19. Overall study context: Samples taken during acute and convalescent COVID-19 were collected in the United States, Italy and Spain. In each case, the material was cDNA or gDNA derived from T cells, B-cell-depleted T cells, or PBMCs.

The table came from immunoSEQ multiplex PCR; TCRdb's copy has only in-frame clones and leaves some out. Of about 150,000 clones in the sample, about 85% are singletons; the top ten hold under 8.5%. Unmatched junction bases numbered 6, after V lost 5 bases and J lost 1 base. The germline V gene has CDR1 SGHDT and CDR2 YYEEEE. The CDR3 is made up of 15 amino acids. Sequencing used peripheral blood. This sequence joins TRBV5-6 and TRBJ1-3, with 7 positions matching TRBD1. This receptor was taken from a woman aged 60 to 75 with COVID-19, enrolled during active disease. The CDR3 here is CASSLGQASGNTIYF. DNA for the CDR3: TGTGCCAGCAGTCTAGGACAGGCGTCTGGAAACACCATATATTTT.